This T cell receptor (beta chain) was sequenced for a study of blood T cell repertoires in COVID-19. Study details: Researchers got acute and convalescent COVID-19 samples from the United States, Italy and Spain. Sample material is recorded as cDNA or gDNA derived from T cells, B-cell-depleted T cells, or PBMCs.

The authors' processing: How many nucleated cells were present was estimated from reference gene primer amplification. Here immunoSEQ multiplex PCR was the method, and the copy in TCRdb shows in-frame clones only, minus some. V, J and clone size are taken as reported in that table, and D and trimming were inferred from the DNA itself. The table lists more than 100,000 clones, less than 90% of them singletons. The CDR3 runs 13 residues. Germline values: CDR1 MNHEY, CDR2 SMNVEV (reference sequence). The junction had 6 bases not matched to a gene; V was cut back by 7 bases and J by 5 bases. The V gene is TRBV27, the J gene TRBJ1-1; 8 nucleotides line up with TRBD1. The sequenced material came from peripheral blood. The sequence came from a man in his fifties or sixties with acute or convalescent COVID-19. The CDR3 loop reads CASTSNRGTEAFF. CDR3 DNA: TGTGCCAGCACCTCTAACAGGGGGACTGAAGCTTTCTTT.